The 18 T cell receptor beta chains below come from one sample, sequenced in a study of T-cell memory formation after mild COVID-19. TCRdb recomputed calls from the 5' RACE reads with MiXCR, one row per CDR3 protein. The table records about 430,000 distinct CDR3 sequences, 20% to 25% of them present only once. The material sequenced was PBMCs or a T cell subset sorted from them (not recorded which). These receptors were obtained from an adult woman who had mild COVID-19 (a few samples of this study predate the infection). Cell type and time point are not known.

This sequence joins TRBV5-1 and TRBJ1-2; perhaps TRBD1 as D (6 bases). Germline values: CDR1 SGHRS, CDR2 YFSETQ. V lost 4 bases and J lost 1, with 8 bases in between. This CDR3 is built from 13 residues. CDR3 sequence: CASSNRDNYGYTF. In DNA, the CDR3 is TGCGCCAGCAGCAACAGGGATAACTATGGCTACACCTTC.

The chain employs TRBV20-1 and TRBJ2-7; D gene unclear. V lost 2 bases, J lost 0 bases, and 14 bases lay in between. Germline V gives CDR1 DFQATT, CDR2 SNEGSKA (reference sequence). The CDR3 runs to 15 residues. CDR3 sequence (DNA): TGCAGTGCTAGATATCCTACAGCGAGCTCCTACGAGCAGTACTTC. It yields the protein CSARYPTASSYEQYF.

The table lists this clonotype with a few counts. The V gene is TRBV20-1, the J gene TRBJ1-2; maybe TRBD1 (5 bases). The CDR3 totals 13 residues. V was shortened by 6 bases and J by 2 bases, with 13 bases between the two germline ends. CDR1 and CDR2 from the germline V gene are DFQATT and SNEGSKA (reference sequence). The CDR3 loop reads CSATRTGNYGYTF. For the CDR3, the DNA is TGCAGTGCAACGCGAACAGGAAACTATGGCTACACCTTC.

V and J are TRBV12-3 or TRBV12-4 and TRBJ1-1, with 9 nucleotides matching TRBD1. The CDR3 is 16 residues long. V was pared by 2 bases and J by 5 bases, with 9 bases of the junction left unmatched. CDR3 DNA sequence: TGTGCCAGCAGTTTAAGGGTGGGACAGGGATCGACTGAAGCTTTCTTT. Encoded protein: CASSLRVGQGSTEAFF.

The table lists this clonotype with a few counts. The chain recombines TRBV12-3 or TRBV12-4 with TRBJ2-5; D gene uncertain. The CDR3 length is 14 residues. V was clipped by 8 bases and J by 0 bases, with 13 bases between them. CDR3: CASPLTGYQETQYF. In nucleotides, the CDR3 is TGTGCCAGCCCCTTGACTGGCTACCAAGAGACCCAGTACTTC.

This chain joins TRBV11-2 and TRBJ2-6; TRBD1 matches at 10 bases. V shed 4 bases, J shed 3 bases, and the junction held 9 bases outside the gene matches. The CDR3 is 18 residues long. CDR1 is SGHAT, CDR2 FQNNGV, per germline. CDR3 nucleotides: TGTGCCAGCAGCTCCACCGGGACAGGGGTCAGTGGGGCCAACGTCCTGACTTTC. This encodes CASSSTGTGVSGANVLTF.

This clonotype has just a few counts. J is TRBJ2-3 and V is TRBV24-1, with D possibly being TRBD1 or TRBD2 (5 bases each). The V end was cut by 4 bases, the J end by 4 bases, with 14 bases between. This CDR3 is built from 15 residues. Germline-derived CDR1 and CDR2 are KGHDR and SFDVKD. CDR3 sequence reads: CATSDRLGDADTQYF. CDR3 bases: TGTGCCACCAGTGACCGATTGGGGGACGCAGATACGCAGTATTTT.

The V and J genes are TRBV3-1 and TRBJ1-1; D is perhaps TRBD1 (6 bases). Germline V gene data show CDR1 as LGHDT and CDR2 as YNNKEL (reference sequence). The CDR3 spans 18 residues. The ends were cut back, 4 bases at V and 5 bases at J, with 26 bases in the middle. CDR3 in DNA: TGTGCCAGCAGCCTCCACGGGACACTGGCGCGTGGTGGTACTGAAGCTTTCTTT. This sequence encodes CASSLHGTLARGGTEAFF.

This clonotype was counted only a few times. The chain joins TRBV3-1 to TRBJ1-1; D not certain. This CDR3 has 15 residues. The germline CDR1 and CDR2 sequences are LGHDT and YNNKEL (reference sequence). The germline V and J ends were trimmed by 4 bases and 6 bases, with 18 bases remaining between them. The CDR3 sequence is CASSPNWLRGSEAFF. Here the CDR3 DNA reads TGTGCCAGCAGCCCCAACTGGTTGCGGGGTTCTGAAGCTTTCTTT. The whole variable domain, remainder taken from reference TRBV3-1 and TRBJ1-1, is DTAVSQTPKYLVTQMGNDKSIKCEQNLGHDTMYWYKQDSKKFLKIMFSYNNKELIINETVPNRFSPKSPDKAHLNLHINSLELGDSAVYFCASSPNWLRGSEAFFGQGTRLTVV.

The chain carries TRBV9 and TRBJ1-3; D is unresolved. Germline lookup yields CDR1 SGDLS and CDR2 YYNGEE. The CDR3 is 14 residues long. Trimming took 0 bases from V and 0 from J, leaving 4 bases between them. CDR3 in DNA: TGTGCCAGCAGCGTAGACTACTCTGGAAACACCATATATTTT. Translation: CASSVDYSGNTIYF.

The V and J genes are TRBV6-5 and TRBJ1-2; 9 bases are shared with TRBD1. Germline V CDR1 and CDR2: MNHEY, SVGAGI. V gave up 0 bases and J gave up 5 bases; unmatched junction bases: 10. This CDR3 comprises 17 residues. DNA of the CDR3: TGTGCCAGCAGTTACTCGATAACTCGGACAGGGGCTTATGGCTACACCTTC. Protein product: CASSYSITRTGAYGYTF.

The genes are TRBV6-5 and TRBJ2-2, with 9 bases that match TRBD2. The V gene's germline CDR1 is MNHEY and CDR2 SVGAGI. J was trimmed by 8 bases and V by 7 bases; bases with no gene match: 14. This CDR3 comprises 16 residues. CDR3 amino acids: CASTGVSGGAFGELFF. DNA of the CDR3: TGTGCCAGCACCGGGGTTAGCGGGGGAGCTTTTGGGGAGCTGTTTTTT.

This rearrangement joins TRBV7-9 to TRBJ1-1; D gene ambiguous. Per germline, CDR1 SEHNR and CDR2 FQNEAQ (reference sequence). The CDR3 is 13 residues long. Between the trimmed V and J ends, which lost 5 bases and 1 base, there was a span of 8 bases. CDR3 DNA sequence: TGTGCCAGCAGCCAGATCGAGAACACTGAAGCTTTCTTT. Its protein product is CASSQIENTEAFF.

V usage is TRBV4-1 and J usage is TRBJ2-5; maybe TRBD2 (5 bases). CDR1 is MGHRA, CDR2 YSYEKL, per germline. Trimming cost V 6 bases and J 4 bases, with 12 bases left between them. This CDR3 has 13 residues. The CDR3 DNA is TGCGCCAGCAGGCCACCTGCGGGAGAGACCCAGTACTTC. It specifies CASRPPAGETQYF.

This rearrangement joins TRBV29-1 to TRBJ1-4; D is uncertain. Trimming shortened V by 4 bases and J by 5 bases, and 8 bases separated the two germline ends. Looked up from germline, CDR1 is SQVTM and CDR2 is ANQGSEA. This CDR3 is built from 12 residues. The DNA of the CDR3 is TGCAGCGTTGGACGGCCGAATGAAAAACTGTTTTTT. Protein: CSVGRPNEKLFF.

In its sample, this clonotype was seen a few times. This sequence joins TRBV6-2 or TRBV6-3 and TRBJ2-7; D remains ambiguous. Between the trimmed V and J ends, which lost 6 bases and 1 base, there was a span of 16 bases. Germline CDR1 and CDR2: MNHEY and SVGEGT. CDR3 size: 15 residues. CDR3: CASRTQLSSSYEQYF. CDR3 in DNA: TGTGCCAGCAGGACCCAGCTTTCATCTTCCTACGAGCAGTACTTC.

This clonotype was counted at least ten times. The chain is built from TRBV11-2 and TRBJ2-3; a weak D match, TRBD1 (6 bases). CDR1 and CDR2 from the germline V gene are SGHAT and FQNNGV. The CDR3 runs to 13 residues. Deletions cut 8 bases from V and 2 bases from J, with 11 bases between. The CDR3 coding sequence is TGTGCCAGCTCAACAGGGACCACAGATACGCAGTATTTT. It specifies CASSTGTTDTQYF.

The chain uses TRBV3-1 and TRBJ2-7; D is unclear. Germline V gene data show CDR1 as LGHDT and CDR2 as YNNKEL (reference sequence). The CDR3 loop spans 13 amino acids. Between the trimmed V and J ends, which lost 1 base and 5 bases, there was a span of 9 bases. CDR3 DNA: TGTGCCAGCAGCCAAGTTTATCGCGACGAGCAGTACTTC. It specifies CASSQVYRDEQYF.